This T cell receptor (beta chain) is from a study of blood T cell repertoires in COVID-19. Across the whole study: PBMCs, B-cell-depleted T cells, or T cells were the source of the cDNA or gDNA that made up the material.

Authors' methods: Using reference gene primer amplification, nucleated cell counts were estimated. Data came from immunoSEQ multiplex PCR; TCRdb stores just in-frame clones and leaves some out. V and J calls and clone size follow that table, whereas D and trimming were derived from the DNA. The sample includes 400,000 or so clones, over 85% of them seen just once. V was trimmed by 4 bases and J by 5 bases, leaving 15 bases between them. Germline V gives CDR1 SGHTA, CDR2 FQGNSA. This CDR3 is 15 amino acids long. The chain is built from TRBV7-2 and TRBJ2-1; TRBD2 is a possible D gene (6 bases). The sequence was collected from a young man with COVID-19, enrolled during active disease. Sequencing used peripheral blood. CDR3 amino acids: CASSSGLIINNEQFF. CDR3 DNA: TGTGCCAGCAGCTCGGGACTCATCATCAACAATGAGCAGTTCTTC.